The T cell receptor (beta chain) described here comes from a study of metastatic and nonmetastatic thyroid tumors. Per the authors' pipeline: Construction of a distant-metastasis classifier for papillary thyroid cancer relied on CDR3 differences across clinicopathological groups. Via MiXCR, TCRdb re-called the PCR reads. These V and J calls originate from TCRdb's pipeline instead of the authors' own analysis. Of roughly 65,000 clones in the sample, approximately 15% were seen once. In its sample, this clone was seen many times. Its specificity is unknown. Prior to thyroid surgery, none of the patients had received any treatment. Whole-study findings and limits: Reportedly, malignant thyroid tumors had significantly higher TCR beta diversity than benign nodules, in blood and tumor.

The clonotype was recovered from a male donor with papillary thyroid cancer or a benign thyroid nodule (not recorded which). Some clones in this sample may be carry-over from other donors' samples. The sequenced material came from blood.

The CDR3: CASSSQDSQETQYF. The CDR3, as DNA: TGTGCCAGCAGTTCACAGGACAGCCAAGAGACCCAGTACTTC. The gene calls are TRBV6-1 and TRBJ2-5, with D possibly matching TRBD1 (6 bases). The ends were cut back, 5 bases at V and 1 base at J, with 11 bases in the middle. Germline V CDR1 and CDR2: MNHNS, SASEGT. The CDR3 has 14 amino acids.